The 29 T cell receptor beta chains below come from one sample, sequenced in a study of cytomegalovirus exposure and HLA in healthy donors. Vbeta (60) and Jbeta (13) primers were used in the PCR. Assay: immunoSEQ multiplex PCR; the TCRdb copy retains only in-frame clones and omits some. The sample has more than 100,000 clones; roughly 79% are singletons. Specimen: PBMCs. Source of these receptors: a man aged 45-60 years in good health and CMV-seropositive.

The chain couples TRBV30 to TRBJ2-1, with TRBD2 identical over 10 bases. V lost 3 bases to trimming and J lost 2 bases; unmatched junction nucleotides: 10. Looked up from germline, CDR1 is GTSNPN and CDR2 is SVGIG (reference sequence). CDR3 length equals 17 residues. CDR3 amino acids: CAWRDLSGRLPYNEQFF. The CDR3 DNA sequence: TGTGCCTGGAGAGATCTTAGCGGGAGGCTTCCCTACAATGAGCAGTTCTTC. The complete variable domain, with remaining parts taken from reference TRBV30 and TRBJ2-1, reads SQTIHQWPATLVQPVGSPLSLECTVEGTSNPNLYWYRQAAGRGLQLLFYSVGIGQISSEVPQNLSASRPQDRQFILSSKKLLLSDSGFYLCAWRDLSGRLPYNEQFFGPGTRLTVL.

The V and J genes are TRBV7-2 and TRBJ2-6; a possible D gene is TRBD1 (5 bases). The CDR3 covers 16 residues. The germline gives CDR1 SGHTA, CDR2 FQGNSA. Trimming took off 1 base at V and 1 base at J, with 8 bases between the two ends. As DNA, the CDR3 is TGTGCCAGCAGCTTAGGGGGCGCGTCTGGGGCCAACGTCCTGACTTTC. This translates into CASSLGGASGANVLTF.

This clone was recorded only once. The chain has TRBV13 and TRBJ2-3, with D maybe TRBD1 (6 bases). The CDR3 totals 16 residues. The germline CDR1 and CDR2 sequences are PRHDT and FYEKMQ (reference sequence). V was trimmed by 4 bases and J by 5 bases, leaving 19 bases between them. CDR3 residues: CASSWYSEQGLDTQYF. For the CDR3, the DNA is TGTGCCAGCAGCTGGTACAGCGAACAGGGCCTAGATACGCAGTATTTT.

Regarding this clone: This sample includes further DNA sequences coding for the same CDR3. The rearrangement joins TRBV7-2 to TRBJ1-3; TRBD1 agrees at 7 bases. V trimming: 5 bases; J trimming: 2 bases; junction bases outside the gene matches: 18. Per the germline V gene, CDR1 is SGHTA and CDR2 is FQGNSA. The CDR3 is made up of 19 amino acids. The CDR3 bases are TGTGCCAGCAGCCTAGTCCCAACTGGACTCAGGGGGACTGGAAACACCATATATTTT. Translation gives CASSLVPTGLRGTGNTIYF. The full variable domain, its missing parts supplied by reference TRBV7-2 and TRBJ1-3, is GAGVSQSPSNKVTEKGKDVELRCDPISGHTALYWYRQSLGQGLEFLIYFQGNSAPDKSGLPSDRFSAERTGGSVSTLTIQRTQQEDSAVYLCASSLVPTGLRGTGNTIYFGEGSWLTVV.

The chain has TRBV7-3 and TRBJ1-2, with D unresolved. The V and J ends lost 5 bases and 8 bases respectively, with 21 bases between them. Germline CDR1 is SGHTA and CDR2 is FQGTGA. CDR3 length equals 15 residues. The DNA for the CDR3 is TGTGCCAGCAGCCCCCCCGGTATAAATGCCATGGGCTACACCTTC. This sequence encodes CASSPPGINAMGYTF.

V usage is TRBV19 and J usage is TRBJ2-7; D possibly corresponds to TRBD1 (6 bases). V was shortened by 7 bases and J by 7 bases, with 17 bases between the two germline ends. This CDR3 has 13 amino acids. Germline V gives CDR1 LNHDA, CDR2 SQIVND (reference sequence). CDR3 bases: TGTGCCAGTACGTTCACACAGGGCAGGGAGCAGTACTTC. It codes for CASTFTQGREQYF.

The V and J genes are TRBV20-1 and TRBJ2-1, with a tentative D call TRBD1 (5 bases). Deletions cut 3 bases from V and 16 bases from J, with 16 bases between. Per the germline V gene, CDR1 is DFQATT and CDR2 is SNEGSKA (reference sequence). This CDR3 is built from 11 residues. The CDR3 DNA reads as TGCAGTGCTAGTTTTCCAGGGCGGAAATTCTTC. It codes for CSASFPGRKFF.

V gene TRBV30 combines with J gene TRBJ2-5; 8 bases map to TRBD2. The CDR3 loop spans 16 amino acids. V dropped 0 bases and J dropped 4; count of bases not matched to a gene: 10. Germline V CDR1 and CDR2: GTSNPN, SVGIG (reference sequence). The CDR3 reads CAWSVLGAGGRETQYF. As DNA, the CDR3 is TGTGCCTGGAGTGTACTAGGGGCGGGAGGTCGAGAGACCCAGTACTTC.

The chain recombines TRBV5-6 with TRBJ1-5; D is undetermined. V was clipped by 0 bases and J by 2 bases, with 15 bases between them. CDR3 length: 17 amino acids. CDR1 and CDR2 (germline): SGHDT, YYEEEE. The CDR3 is CASSLGGRGGGNQPQHF. The CDR3 bases are TGTGCCAGCAGCTTGGGCGGTCGAGGCGGGGGCAATCAGCCCCAGCATTTT.

J is TRBJ2-6 and V is TRBV28, with D unclear. Deletions cut 2 bases from V and 0 bases from J, with 11 bases between. Germline lookup yields CDR1 MDHEN and CDR2 SYDVKM. The CDR3 has 17 residues. The CDR3 loop is CASSLVAGTSGANVLTF. As DNA, the CDR3 is TGTGCCAGCAGTTTAGTGGCAGGAACCTCTGGGGCCAACGTCCTGACTTTC.

This clone was picked up a small number of times. The V and J genes are TRBV28 and TRBJ1-1; perhaps TRBD1 as D (5 bases). Germline lookup yields CDR1 MDHEN and CDR2 SYDVKM. CDR3 length: 13 amino acids. The germline V and J ends were trimmed by 8 bases and 1 base, with 11 bases remaining between them. The CDR3 coding sequence is TGTGCCAGCTCCGACAGAGAGAACACTGAAGCTTTCTTT. Encoded protein: CASSDRENTEAFF.

The gene calls are TRBV9 and TRBJ1-6; 9 bases line up with TRBD1. The CDR3 totals 18 residues. Germline lookup yields CDR1 SGDLS and CDR2 YYNGEE. After removal of 4 bases from V and 8 bases from J, the junction contained 16 bases not matched to a gene. The CDR3 loop is CASSQSGGQGASDSPLHF. CDR3 bases: TGTGCCAGCAGCCAGTCCGGGGGACAGGGTGCTTCCGATTCACCCCTCCACTTT.

This chain joins TRBV27 and TRBJ1-3; TRBD1 is a possible D gene (6 bases). The CDR3 has 14 amino acids. Germline V gene data show CDR1 as MNHEY and CDR2 as SMNVEV (reference sequence). The V end was cut by 8 bases, the J end by 0 bases, with 11 bases between. DNA for the CDR3: TGTGCCAGCTGGGGGCGGCACTCTGGAAACACCATATATTTT. This sequence encodes CASWGRHSGNTIYF.

The chain links TRBV7-9 to TRBJ2-3, with 11 nucleotides matching TRBD2. The CDR3 runs to 17 residues. Germline trimming cut 2 bases from V and 0 bases from J; bases unmatched to any gene: 4. From germline, CDR1 is SEHNR and CDR2 FQNEAQ (reference sequence). CDR3 sequence (DNA): TGTGCCAGCAGCTTACGGACTAGCGGGTACAGCACAGATACGCAGTATTTT. Protein: CASSLRTSGYSTDTQYF. The full variable domain, with the rest looked up from reference TRBV7-9 and TRBJ2-3, is DTGVSQNPRHKITKRGQNVTFRCDPISEHNRLYWYRQTLGQGPEFLTYFQNEAQLEKSRLLSDRFSAERPKGSFSTLEIQRTEQGDSAMYLCASSLRTSGYSTDTQYFGPGTRLTVL.

The genes are TRBV7-9 and TRBJ1-4; the match to TRBD1 covers 9 bases. Germline V CDR1 and CDR2: SEHNR, FQNEAQ (reference sequence). V dropped 5 bases and J dropped 6; count of bases not matched to a gene: 7. This CDR3 comprises 15 residues. The CDR3 spells CASSPEDRGDEKLFF. CDR3 coding DNA: TGTGCCAGCAGCCCGGAGGACAGGGGTGATGAAAAACTGTTTTTT.

The rearrangement links TRBV15 to TRBJ1-4; no clear D. V was shortened by 5 bases and J by 6 bases, with 10 bases between the two germline ends. This CDR3 contains 13 residues. Germline-derived CDR1 and CDR2 are LNHNV and YYDKDF (reference sequence). CDR3 sequence: CATSPRRDEKLFF. The CDR3 DNA reads TGTGCCACCAGCCCGAGACGGGATGAAAAACTGTTTTTT. Full variable domain (remainder filled in from reference TRBV15 and TRBJ1-4): DAMVIQNPRYQVTQFGKPVTLSCSQTLNHNVMYWYQQKSSQAPKLLFHYYDKDFNNEADTPDNFQSRRPNTSFCFLDIRSPGLGDTAMYLCATSPRRDEKLFFGSGTQLSVL.

V usage is TRBV27 and J usage is TRBJ2-5, with 7 bases identical to TRBD1. The V and J ends lost 0 bases and 4 bases, in that order; junction bases with no gene match: 5. The germline CDR1 and CDR2 sequences are MNHEY and SMNVEV (reference sequence). The CDR3 runs 15 residues. In nucleotides, the CDR3 is TGTGCCAGCAGTTTATCGTATGACAGGGCAGAGACCCAGTACTTC. The encoded protein is CASSLSYDRAETQYF.

J is TRBJ2-6 and V is TRBV10-3, with D perhaps TRBD2 (7 bases). Looked up from germline, CDR1 is ENHRY and CDR2 is SYGVKD. There are 16 residues in the CDR3. V was pared by 7 bases and J by 2 bases, with 15 bases between. The CDR3 reads CAINKEGGPGANVLTF. CDR3 DNA sequence: TGTGCCATCAATAAAGAGGGGGGGCCTGGGGCCAACGTCCTGACTTTC.

About this clone: One end of the junction varies from germline; a read error may be responsible. This chain joins TRBV2 and TRBJ1-1; D perhaps matches TRBD1 (6 bases). The CDR3 has 15 residues. Germline values: CDR1 SNHLY, CDR2 FYNNEI. As DNA, the CDR3 is TGTGCCAGCACCCGAAGGGGGGGCTCGAACACTGAAGCTTCCTTT. This encodes CASTRRGGSNTEASF.

Only a few counts were recorded for this clone. This chain links TRBV7-3 with TRBJ2-2; a weak D match, TRBD1 (6 bases). Looked up from germline, CDR1 is SGHTA and CDR2 is FQGTGA. Trimming pared 2 bases from V and 5 bases from J, leaving 15 bases between. This CDR3 contains 16 residues. CDR3 DNA: TGTGCCAGCAGCTTAGGCACCCAGGGGAGAACCGGGGAGCTGTTTTTT. Amino acids: CASSLGTQGRTGELFF.

The rearrangement uses TRBV7-9 and TRBJ2-1, with 9 bases that match TRBD2. The CDR3 is 16 residues long. Per germline, CDR1 SEHNR and CDR2 FQNEAQ (reference sequence). The J segment lost 3 bases and the V segment lost 1 base, leaving 4 bases of the junction unmatched. The DNA of the CDR3 is TGTGCCAGCAGCTTAGGAAGACTAGCGGACTACAATGAGCAGTTCTTC. It specifies CASSLGRLADYNEQFF.

Worth noting for this clone: A read error may produce the germline difference seen at one junction end. Other DNA variants within this sample encode the same CDR3. This chain uses TRBV6-5 with TRBJ2-5; 8 bases match TRBD1. Per the germline V gene, CDR1 is MNHEY and CDR2 is SVGAGI. This CDR3 contains 14 residues. CDR3 in amino acids: CASRSTGAQETQYF. The CDR3 DNA reads as TGCGCCAGCAGATCGACAGGGGCCCAAGAGACCCAGTACTTC.

This chain joins TRBV9 and TRBJ2-7; 10 bases align to TRBD2. Germline assignment: CDR1 SGDLS and CDR2 YYNGEE. The CDR3 is 15 amino acids. V lost 0 bases to trimming and J lost 3 bases; unmatched junction nucleotides: 3. The CDR3 protein is CASSVGASGSYEQYF. CDR3 bases: TGTGCCAGCAGCGTAGGTGCTAGCGGGAGCTACGAGCAGTACTTC.

The chain carries TRBV6-1 and TRBJ2-3, with 8 bases fitting TRBD1. The CDR3 loop spans 14 amino acids. Germline V gene sequence: CDR1 MNHNS, CDR2 SASEGT. Trimming took 3 bases from V and 6 from J; bases not matched to a gene: 5. The CDR3 DNA reads TGTGCCAGCAGTGAGACAGGGGAGAGGGATACGCAGTATTTT. Protein: CASSETGERDTQYF.

This chain uses TRBV7-8 with TRBJ2-3; the match to TRBD2 covers 8 bases. V shed 6 bases, J shed 8 bases, and the junction held 10 bases outside the gene matches. The CDR3 consists of 14 residues. Germline CDR1 is SGHVS and CDR2 is FQNEAQ. Written as DNA, the CDR3 is TGTGCCAGCAGACCGGGACTAGGGATAGGTACGCAGTATTTT. Its protein is CASRPGLGIGTQYF.

This chain joins TRBV6-5 and TRBJ1-2; 8 positions agree with TRBD1. Germline-derived CDR1 and CDR2 are MNHEY and SVGAGI. CDR3 length: 14 residues. With V trimmed by 8 bases and J by 4 bases, 9 bases remained unmatched. CDR3 amino acids: CASEQRGTGYGYTF. In DNA form, the CDR3 reads TGTGCCAGCGAACAGAGAGGGACAGGCTATGGCTACACCTTC.

The rearrangement uses TRBV18 and TRBJ2-7; a weak D match, TRBD2 (6 bases). The V gene lost 3 bases and the J gene lost 5 bases, with 8 bases spanning the gap. The CDR3 length is 12 residues. CDR1 KGHSH and CDR2 LQKENI come from the germline V gene. The DNA of the CDR3 is TGTGCCAGCTCACCGACGGGGGACGAGCAGTACTTC. It encodes CASSPTGDEQYF.

The chain recombines TRBV2 with TRBJ1-5, with 7 bases matching TRBD1. V lost 10 bases to trimming and J lost 0 bases; unmatched junction nucleotides: 9. This CDR3 spans 15 amino acids. CDR1 and CDR2 (germline): SNHLY, FYNNEI. Here the CDR3 reads CATRTGPYSNQPQHF. In DNA, the CDR3 is TGTGCCACCCGGACAGGCCCTTATAGCAATCAGCCCCAGCATTTT.

The gene calls are TRBV14 and TRBJ2-7, with 14 nucleotides matching TRBD2. Trimming at V came to 2 bases and at J to 7 bases, leaving 4 bases not matched to a gene. Germline V gives CDR1 SGHDN, CDR2 FVKESK. CDR3 length: 15 residues. CDR3 DNA sequence: TGTGCCAGCAGCCAACAGGGACTAGCGGGAGATGAGCAGTACTTC. Protein product: CASSQQGLAGDEQYF.